These 8 T cell receptor beta chains came from one sample sequenced in a study of T cell repertoires in cytomegalovirus infection. TCRdb redid the calling of the reads with MiXCR, one entry per CDR3 protein. This table has hundreds of thousands of distinct CDR3 sequences, about 33% appearing once. Antigens of these TCRs are unknown. Sequencing was performed on cultured PBMCs, taken from culture after CMV antigen stimulation. Receptors were obtained from a human donor in good health (CMV status not recorded). Some clones in this sample may be carry-over from other donors' samples.

A few counts support this clonotype. The J gene is TRBJ1-2, the V gene TRBV10-3, with D maybe TRBD1 (6 bases). Germline V lookup: CDR1 ENHRY, CDR2 SYGVKD. V lost 4 bases to trimming and J lost 0 bases, with 9 bases between them. The CDR3 consists of 14 residues. In DNA, the CDR3 is TGTGCCATCAGTGCAGGGGAAGCTAACTATGGCTACACCTTC. This gives the protein CAISAGEANYGYTF.

V is TRBV12-3 or TRBV12-4 and J is TRBJ1-5; unclear D gene. Trimming stripped 7 bases from V and 4 bases from J, with 11 bases between. The CDR3 totals 13 residues. In DNA, the CDR3 is TGTGCCAGCAAATCTGGGGTAAATCAGCCCCAGCATTTT. Protein: CASKSGVNQPQHF.

V gene TRBV30 combines with J gene TRBJ2-1, with a tentative D call TRBD2 (5 bases). Germline CDR1 is GTSNPN and CDR2 is SVGIG (reference sequence). V shed 4 bases and J shed 2 bases, with 12 bases lying between them. The CDR3 is 14 residues long. CDR3 sequence: CAWTTRGPYNEQFF. CDR3 coding DNA: TGTGCCTGGACCACTCGCGGGCCCTACAATGAGCAGTTCTTC. Full variable domain (missing parts from reference TRBV30 and TRBJ2-1): SQTIHQWPATLVQPVGSPLSLECTVEGTSNPNLYWYRQAAGRGLQLLFYSVGIGQISSEVPQNLSASRPQDRQFILSSKKLLLSDSGFYLCAWTTRGPYNEQFFGPGTRLTVL.

This clonotype has more than one count but fewer than ten. The gene calls are TRBV27 and TRBJ2-7; 8 positions match TRBD2. The CDR3 has 15 amino acids. The V gene end was trimmed by 5 bases and the J gene end by 5 bases; junction bases not matched to a gene: 11. Germline-derived CDR1 and CDR2 are MNHEY and SMNVEV (reference sequence). CDR3 protein: CASSTLGTRPHEQYV. DNA for the CDR3: TGTGCCAGCAGTACCCTAGGGACTAGGCCTCACGAGCAGTACGTC.

J is TRBJ1-4 and V is TRBV7-2; 7 nucleotides agree with TRBD1. V shed 5 bases and J 3 bases; nucleotides not matched to a gene: 3. The CDR3 spans 14 residues. The germline CDR1 and CDR2 sequences are SGHTA and FQGNSA. CDR3 DNA sequence: TGTGCCAGCAGCGTCGGGACAGCTAATGAAAAACTGTTTTTT. Protein sequence: CASSVGTANEKLFF.

The chain couples TRBV15 to TRBJ1-5; 11 nucleotides match TRBD1. Germline V gene lookup returns CDR1 LNHNV and CDR2 YYDKDF (reference sequence). The length of the CDR3 is 14 residues. Germline trimming cut 5 bases from V and 6 bases from J; bases unmatched to any gene: 3. CDR3: CATSGQGASQPQHF. As DNA, the CDR3 is TGTGCCACCAGCGGACAGGGGGCTAGTCAGCCCCAGCATTTT.

This clonotype has just one count. The gene calls are TRBV5-1 and TRBJ1-1; no firm D call. This CDR3 has 14 amino acids. Germline V gene lookup returns CDR1 SGHRS and CDR2 YFSETQ. V was clipped by 2 bases and J by 7 bases, with 15 bases between them. In nucleotides, the CDR3 is TGCGCCAGCAGCTTCCCTGGACGGCCCGGTGAAGCTTTCTTT. It is translated as CASSFPGRPGEAFF.

V is TRBV19 and J is TRBJ1-5; the D gene is possibly TRBD1 (5 bases). CDR1 is LNHDA, CDR2 SQIVND, per germline (reference sequence). The CDR3 runs 16 residues. With 3 bases removed from V and 6 bases from J, the gap between germline ends came to 18 bases. The CDR3 reads CASSIFGAGRGQPQHF. CDR3 nucleotide sequence: TGTGCCAGTAGTATTTTTGGGGCAGGCCGCGGTCAGCCCCAGCATTTT.